This T cell receptor (beta chain) originates from a study of cytotoxic CD8 clonotypes in ibrutinib-treated CLL. General study points: Sampling time points were not equivalent between sustained-remission and progressing patients.

Only in-frame clones appear in the TCRdb table, and some are missing; sequencing was by immunoSEQ multiplex PCR. The sample contains under 300,000 clones, more than 70% of which appear only once. Details on this clone: The antigen remains unidentified.

Specimen: PBMCs, collected at disease progression, from a patient treated with ibrutinib. The receptor's source is a human donor with chronic lymphocytic leukemia.

The CDR3 loop is CASSEFQGWTQYF. In DNA form, the CDR3 reads TGTGCCAGCAGTGAATTTCAGGGTTGGACCCAGTACTTC. The rearrangement joins TRBV2 to TRBJ2-5, with D maybe TRBD1 (5 bases). The length of the CDR3 is 13 residues. V lost 2 bases to trimming and J lost 7 bases, with 11 bases between them. Germline lookup yields CDR1 SNHLY and CDR2 FYNNEI.